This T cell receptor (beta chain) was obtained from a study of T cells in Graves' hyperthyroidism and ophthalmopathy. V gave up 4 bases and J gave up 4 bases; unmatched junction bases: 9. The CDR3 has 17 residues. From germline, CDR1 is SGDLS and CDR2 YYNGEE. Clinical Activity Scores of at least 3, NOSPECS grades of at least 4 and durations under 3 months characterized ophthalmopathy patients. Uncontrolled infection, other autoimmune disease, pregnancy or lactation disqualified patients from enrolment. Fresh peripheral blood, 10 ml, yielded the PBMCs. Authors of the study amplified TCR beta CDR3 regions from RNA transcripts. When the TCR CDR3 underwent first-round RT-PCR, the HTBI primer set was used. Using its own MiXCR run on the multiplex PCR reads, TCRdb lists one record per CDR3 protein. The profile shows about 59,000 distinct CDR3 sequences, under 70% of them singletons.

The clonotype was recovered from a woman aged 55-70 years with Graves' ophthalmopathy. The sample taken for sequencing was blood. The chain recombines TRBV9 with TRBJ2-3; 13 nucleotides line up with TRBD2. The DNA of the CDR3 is TGTGCCAGCAGCCCTACGGCCGGGACTAGCGGGGCAGATACGCAGTATTTT. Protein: CASSPTAGTSGADTQYF.